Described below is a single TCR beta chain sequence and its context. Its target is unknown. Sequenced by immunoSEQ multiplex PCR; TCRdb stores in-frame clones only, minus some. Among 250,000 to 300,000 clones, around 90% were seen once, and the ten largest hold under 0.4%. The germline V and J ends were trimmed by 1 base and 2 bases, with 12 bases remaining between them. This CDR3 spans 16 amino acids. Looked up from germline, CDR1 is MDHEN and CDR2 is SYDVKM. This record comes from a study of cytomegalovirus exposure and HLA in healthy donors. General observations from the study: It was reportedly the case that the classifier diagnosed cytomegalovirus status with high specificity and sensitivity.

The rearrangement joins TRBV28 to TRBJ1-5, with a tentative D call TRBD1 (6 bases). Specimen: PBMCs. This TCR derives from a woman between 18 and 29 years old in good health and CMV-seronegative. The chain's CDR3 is CASSLLSGVGNQPQHF. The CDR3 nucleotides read TGTGCCAGCAGTTTATTATCAGGGGTAGGCAATCAGCCCCAGCATTTT.